Below, 17 T cell receptor beta chains from the same sample are listed, as sequenced in a study of breast tumors, draining lymph nodes, adjacent tissues. Samples came from axillary lymph nodes draining the breast cancer. TCRdb itself ran the multiplex PCR reads through MiXCR, one entry per CDR3 protein. The sample shows 80,000 to 130,000 distinct CDR3 sequences, 21% of them seen only once. The material sequenced was axillary lymph node tissue. These receptors originate from a female donor with breast cancer. Some clones in this sample may be carry-over from other donors' samples.

V usage is TRBV7-9 and J usage is TRBJ1-1; 8 bases agree with TRBD1. V shed 1 base and J 2 bases; nucleotides not matched to a gene: 3. The CDR3 runs 15 residues. Germline values: CDR1 SEHNR, CDR2 FQNEAQ (reference sequence). The DNA for the CDR3 is TGTGCCAGCAGCTTAGGGGACAGGATAAACACTGAAGCTTTCTTT. Encoded protein: CASSLGDRINTEAFF.

This clonotype was counted at least ten times. The J gene is TRBJ1-2, the V gene TRBV6-6, with D maybe TRBD1 (6 bases). The ends were cut back, 6 bases at V and 8 bases at J, with 16 bases in the middle. Germline-derived CDR1 and CDR2 are MNHNY and SVGAGI (reference sequence). CDR3 length: 13 residues. The CDR3 protein is CASSLRDNQGYTF. The CDR3 DNA reads TGTGCCAGCAGCTTACGGGACAATCAAGGCTACACCTTC.

In its sample, this clonotype was seen a few times. This may come from a read error, since a much larger clone is one base off. This chain connects TRBV6-1 to TRBJ2-7; 8 bases fit TRBD1. The CDR3 sequence is 15 residues long. Per germline, CDR1 MNHNS and CDR2 SASEGT. V was pared by 2 bases and J by 2 bases, with 5 bases of the junction left unmatched. The chain's CDR3 is CASSEPGTGPYEQYF. In DNA, the CDR3 is TGTGCCAGCAGTGAACCTGGGACAGGCCCCTACGAGCAGTACTTC.

This clonotype was found many times. The J gene is TRBJ1-3, the V gene TRBV5-5, with no clear D. Germline CDR1 and CDR2: SGHKS and YYEKEE (reference sequence). Trimming stripped 1 base from V and 0 bases from J, with 14 bases between. This CDR3 has 17 amino acids. CDR3 residues: CASSLTPGMSSGNTIYF. The DNA for the CDR3 is TGTGCCAGCAGCTTGACCCCAGGAATGAGCTCTGGAAACACCATATATTTT.

This clonotype has more than one count but fewer than ten. This chain uses TRBV5-8 with TRBJ1-4; TRBD1 matches 8 bases. The CDR3 is 15 amino acids. V was clipped by 0 bases and J by 8 bases; unmatched bases: 6. Per the germline V gene, CDR1 is SGHTS and CDR2 is YDEGEE. In DNA form, the CDR3 reads TGTGCCAGCAGCTTGGCCGGGACAGGTTCCGAAAAACTGTTTTTT. Translating it yields CASSLAGTGSEKLFF.

The chain uses TRBV19 and TRBJ1-1; D is unclear. The V and J ends lost 4 bases and 6 bases respectively, with 15 bases between them. There are 14 residues in the CDR3. Germline V gene lookup returns CDR1 LNHDA and CDR2 SQIVND (reference sequence). CDR3 DNA: TGTGCCAGTAGTACCGACCAGATACGGCCTGAAGCTTTCTTT. It codes for CASSTDQIRPEAFF.

This clonotype was seen repeatedly, ten times or more. The chain joins TRBV19 to TRBJ2-5, with 13 bases that match TRBD2. Germline CDR1 LNHDA, CDR2 SQIVND (reference sequence). V was pared by 5 bases and J by 5 bases, with 8 bases of the junction left unmatched. The CDR3 totals 16 residues. The DNA for the CDR3 is TGTGCCAGTAGTGTCACTAGCGGGGGGGCCGGGGAGACCCAGTACTTC. Residues: CASSVTSGGAGETQYF.

This clonotype was observed a few times. This sequence may be a read error, since a much larger clone differs from it by one base. This chain joins TRBV15 and TRBJ1-5; TRBD1 agrees at 7 bases. This CDR3 has 15 residues. Looked up from germline, CDR1 is LNHNV and CDR2 is YYDKDF (reference sequence). With V trimmed by 4 bases and J by 2 bases, 5 bases remained unmatched. This CDR3 reads CATSKDRHGNQPQHF. For the CDR3, the DNA is TGTGCCACCAGCAAGGACAGGCATGGCAATCAGCCCCAGCATTTT.

This clonotype has a count of ten or more. The CDR3 sequence: CASSRGGVVNEQYF. Here the CDR3 DNA reads TGTGCCAGCAGCCGTGGAGGGGTCGTTAACGAGCAGTACTTC. The chain has TRBV5-6 and TRBJ2-7, with D tentatively TRBD2 (6 bases). Looked up from germline, CDR1 is SGHDT and CDR2 is YYEEEE. The CDR3 has 14 amino acids. V was shortened by 4 bases and J by 5 bases, with 16 bases between the two germline ends.

This clonotype was seen at least ten times. V is TRBV12-3 or TRBV12-4 and J is TRBJ2-5; TRBD2 aligns across 14 bases. The CDR3 is 17 residues long. V was clipped by 7 bases and J by 4 bases; unmatched bases: 11. The CDR3 sequence is CASNSGIGTSGRETQYF. In DNA, the CDR3 is TGTGCCAGCAACTCCGGAATTGGGACTAGCGGGAGAGAGACCCAGTACTTC.

The chain couples TRBV18 to TRBJ1-4, with D maybe TRBD1 (5 bases). The ends were cut back, 6 bases at V and 8 bases at J, with 10 bases in the middle. The CDR3 covers 12 residues. Germline values: CDR1 KGHSH, CDR2 LQKENI. The DNA for the CDR3 is TGTGCCAGCTCCCTGAGGGGAGAAAAACTGTTTTTT. This sequence encodes CASSLRGEKLFF.

This clonotype was found a few times. This chain uses TRBV24-1 with TRBJ2-4; D uncertain. The V end was cut by 1 base, the J end by 8 bases, with 8 bases between. Germline-derived CDR1 and CDR2 are KGHDR and SFDVKD. The CDR3 covers 13 residues. CDR3 DNA: TGTGCCACCAGTGATTTTATTGGGGACATTCAGTACTTC. This gives the protein CATSDFIGDIQYF.

This clonotype was seen repeatedly, ten times or more. The V gene is TRBV9, the J gene TRBJ2-1; 14 nucleotides align to TRBD2. Germline V gene lookup returns CDR1 SGDLS and CDR2 YYNGEE. The CDR3 spans 18 residues. J lost 0 bases, V lost 4 bases, and 6 bases had no gene match. CDR3 coding DNA: TGTGCCAGCAGCCGGACTAGCGGGGGGTATAGCTCCTACAATGAGCAGTTCTTC. This codes for CASSRTSGGYSSYNEQFF.

This clonotype occurred many times. For the CDR3, the DNA is TGCAGTGCTAGCTGGACCCGGTCGGTTAGCGGGACTGATACGCAGTATTTT. Protein sequence: CSASWTRSVSGTDTQYF. The rearrangement uses TRBV20-1 and TRBJ2-3, with 8 bases identical to TRBD2. Per germline, CDR1 DFQATT and CDR2 SNEGSKA (reference sequence). The V gene end was trimmed by 3 bases and the J gene end by 6 bases; junction bases not matched to a gene: 17. The CDR3 length is 17 residues.

At least ten counts were recorded for this clonotype. The V gene is TRBV5-6, the J gene TRBJ2-2; 7 nucleotides match TRBD2. The CDR3 has 15 amino acids. Germline V gene lookup returns CDR1 SGHDT and CDR2 YYEEEE. J was trimmed by 2 bases and V by 0 bases; bases with no gene match: 1. This chain's CDR3 is CASSLGGGNTGELFF. CDR3 DNA: TGTGCCAGCAGCTTGGGGGGGGGAAACACCGGGGAGCTGTTTTTT.

The sample holds many counts of this clonotype. The V gene is TRBV29-1, the J gene TRBJ2-2; 8 bases align to TRBD2. The trim removed 7 bases at V and 6 bases at J, leaving 13 bases unmatched. CDR3 length: 15 amino acids. Per the germline V gene, CDR1 is SQVTM and CDR2 is ANQGSEA. This CDR3 is CSASSREGQAGELFF. The CDR3 DNA reads as TGCAGCGCGTCTAGCCGGGAGGGCCAGGCCGGGGAGCTGTTTTTT.

This clonotype has a count of ten or more. In DNA, the CDR3 is TGTGCCAGCAGCCCCACGACAGGGGGATACTATAATTCACCCCTCCACTTT. It specifies CASSPTTGGYYNSPLHF. V gene TRBV11-2 combines with J gene TRBJ1-6; TRBD1 matches at 9 bases. Germline V gene sequence: CDR1 SGHAT, CDR2 FQNNGV. The CDR3 is 17 residues long. Losses at the gene ends were 5 bases for V and 3 bases for J; bases not matched to a gene: 8.